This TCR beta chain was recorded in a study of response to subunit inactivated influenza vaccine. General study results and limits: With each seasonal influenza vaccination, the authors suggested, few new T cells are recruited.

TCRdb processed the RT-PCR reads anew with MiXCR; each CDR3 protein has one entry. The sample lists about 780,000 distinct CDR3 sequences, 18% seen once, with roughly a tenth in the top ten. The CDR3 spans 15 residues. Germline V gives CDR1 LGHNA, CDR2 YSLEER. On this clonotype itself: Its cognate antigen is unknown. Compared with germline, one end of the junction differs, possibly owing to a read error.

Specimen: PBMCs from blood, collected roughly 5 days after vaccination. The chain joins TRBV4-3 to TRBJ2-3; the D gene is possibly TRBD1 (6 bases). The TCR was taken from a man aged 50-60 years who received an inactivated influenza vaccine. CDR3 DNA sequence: TGCGCCACCAGCATCCAGACAGGATTTGGGGATACGCAGTATTTT. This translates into CATSIQTGFGDTQYF.